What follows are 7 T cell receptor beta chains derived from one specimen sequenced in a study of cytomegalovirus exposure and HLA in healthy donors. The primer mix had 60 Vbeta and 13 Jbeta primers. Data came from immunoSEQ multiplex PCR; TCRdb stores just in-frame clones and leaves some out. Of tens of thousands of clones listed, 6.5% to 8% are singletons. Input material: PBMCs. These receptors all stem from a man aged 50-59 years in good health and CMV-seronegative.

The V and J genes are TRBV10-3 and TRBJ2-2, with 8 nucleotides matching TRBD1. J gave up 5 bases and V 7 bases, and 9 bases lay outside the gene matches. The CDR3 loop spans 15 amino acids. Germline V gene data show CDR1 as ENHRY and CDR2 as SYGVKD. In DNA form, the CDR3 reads TGTGCCATCAAGGAGCAGGGGGCGGAGACCGGGGAGCTGTTTTTT. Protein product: CAIKEQGAETGELFF.

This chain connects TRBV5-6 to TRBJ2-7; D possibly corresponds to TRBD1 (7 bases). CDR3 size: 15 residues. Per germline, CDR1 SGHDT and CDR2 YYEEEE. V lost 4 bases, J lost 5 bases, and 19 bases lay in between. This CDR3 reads CASSPGDRTYNEQYF. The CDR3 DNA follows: TGTGCCAGCAGCCCGGGGGACAGAACCTATAACGAGCAGTACTTC.

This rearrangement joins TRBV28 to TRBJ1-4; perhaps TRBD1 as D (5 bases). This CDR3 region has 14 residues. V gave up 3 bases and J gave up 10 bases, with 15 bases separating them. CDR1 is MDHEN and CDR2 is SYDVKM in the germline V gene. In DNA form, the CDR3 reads TGTGCCAGCAGTTTGGCCCTTCGGGGGGGAAAACTGTTTTTT. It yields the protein CASSLALRGGKLFF.

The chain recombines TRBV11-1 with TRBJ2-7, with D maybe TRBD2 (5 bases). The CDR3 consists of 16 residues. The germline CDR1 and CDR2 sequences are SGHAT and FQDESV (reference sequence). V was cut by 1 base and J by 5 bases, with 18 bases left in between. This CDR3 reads CASSLGLEGIIDEQYF. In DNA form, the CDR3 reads TGTGCCAGCAGCTTAGGTCTAGAGGGAATAATAGACGAGCAGTACTTC.

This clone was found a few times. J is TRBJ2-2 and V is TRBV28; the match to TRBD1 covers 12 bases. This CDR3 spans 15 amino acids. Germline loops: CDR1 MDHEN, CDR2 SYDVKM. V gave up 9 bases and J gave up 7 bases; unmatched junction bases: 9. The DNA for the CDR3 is TGTGCCAGTAAATCCGGGACAGGGGGCCTCGGGGAGCTGTTTTTT. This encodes CASKSGTGGLGELFF.

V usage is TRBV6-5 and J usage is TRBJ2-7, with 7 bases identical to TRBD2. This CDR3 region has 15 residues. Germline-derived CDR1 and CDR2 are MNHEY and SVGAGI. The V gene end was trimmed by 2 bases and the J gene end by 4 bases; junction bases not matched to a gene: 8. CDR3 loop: CASSYGGVVPYEQYF. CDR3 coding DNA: TGTGCCAGCAGTTACGGGGGGGTGGTTCCGTACGAGCAGTACTTC.

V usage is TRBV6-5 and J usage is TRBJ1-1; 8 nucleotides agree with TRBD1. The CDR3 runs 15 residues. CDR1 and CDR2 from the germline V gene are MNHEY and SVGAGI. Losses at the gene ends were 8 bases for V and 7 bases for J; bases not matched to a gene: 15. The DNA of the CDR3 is TGTGCCAGCTCCTCCGGAACGACAGGGGCGCTTGAAGCTTTCTTT. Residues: CASSSGTTGALEAFF.